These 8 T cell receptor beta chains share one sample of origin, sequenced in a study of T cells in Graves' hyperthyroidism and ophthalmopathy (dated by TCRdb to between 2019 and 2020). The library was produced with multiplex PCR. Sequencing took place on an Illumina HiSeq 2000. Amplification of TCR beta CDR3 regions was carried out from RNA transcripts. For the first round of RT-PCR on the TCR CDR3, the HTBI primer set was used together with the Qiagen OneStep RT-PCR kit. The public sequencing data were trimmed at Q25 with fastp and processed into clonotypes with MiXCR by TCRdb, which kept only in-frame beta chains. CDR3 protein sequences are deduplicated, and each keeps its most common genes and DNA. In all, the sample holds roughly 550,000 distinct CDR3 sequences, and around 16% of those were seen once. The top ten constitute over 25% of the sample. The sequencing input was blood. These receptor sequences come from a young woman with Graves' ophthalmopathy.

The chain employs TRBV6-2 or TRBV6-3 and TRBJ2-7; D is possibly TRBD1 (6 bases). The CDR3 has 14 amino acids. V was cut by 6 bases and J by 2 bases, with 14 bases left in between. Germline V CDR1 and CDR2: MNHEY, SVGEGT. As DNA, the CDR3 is TGTGCCAGCAGAGGACAGCTAAACCCCTACGAGCAGTACTTC. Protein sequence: CASRGQLNPYEQYF.

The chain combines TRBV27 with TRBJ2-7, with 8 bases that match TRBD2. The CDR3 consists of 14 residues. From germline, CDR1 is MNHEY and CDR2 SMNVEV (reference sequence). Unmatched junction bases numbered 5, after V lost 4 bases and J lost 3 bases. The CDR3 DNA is TGTGCCAGCAGTTCAGCGGGAGTACTCTACGAGCAGTACTTC. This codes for CASSSAGVLYEQYF.

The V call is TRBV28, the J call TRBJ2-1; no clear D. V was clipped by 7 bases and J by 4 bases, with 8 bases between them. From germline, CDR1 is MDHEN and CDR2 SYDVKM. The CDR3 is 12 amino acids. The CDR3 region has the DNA TGTGCCAGCACCGCCTGGTACAATGAGCAGTTCTTC. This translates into CASTAWYNEQFF.

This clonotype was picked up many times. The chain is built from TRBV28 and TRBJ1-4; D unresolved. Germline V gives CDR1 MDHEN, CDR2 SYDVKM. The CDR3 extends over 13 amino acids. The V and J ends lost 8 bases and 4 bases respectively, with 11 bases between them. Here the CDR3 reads CASLTANNEKLFF. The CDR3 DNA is TGTGCCAGCCTAACAGCGAATAATGAAAAACTGTTTTTT.

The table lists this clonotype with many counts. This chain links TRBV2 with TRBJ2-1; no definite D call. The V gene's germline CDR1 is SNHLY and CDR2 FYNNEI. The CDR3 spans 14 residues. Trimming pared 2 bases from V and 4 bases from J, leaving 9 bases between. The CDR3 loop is CASSEQNAYNEQFF. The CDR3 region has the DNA TGTGCCAGCAGTGAACAGAATGCTTACAATGAGCAGTTCTTC.

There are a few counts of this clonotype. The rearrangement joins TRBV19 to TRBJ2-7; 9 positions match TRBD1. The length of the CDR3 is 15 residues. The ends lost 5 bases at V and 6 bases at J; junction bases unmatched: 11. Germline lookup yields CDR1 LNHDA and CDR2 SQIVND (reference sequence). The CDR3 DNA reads TGTGCCAGTAGTGAGCCGGGACAGGGTACGGCCGAGCAGTACTTC. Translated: CASSEPGQGTAEQYF.

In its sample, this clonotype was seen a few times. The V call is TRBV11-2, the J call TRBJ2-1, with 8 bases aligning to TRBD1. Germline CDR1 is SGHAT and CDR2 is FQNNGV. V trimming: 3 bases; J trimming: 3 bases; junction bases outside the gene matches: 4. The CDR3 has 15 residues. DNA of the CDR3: TGTGCCAGCAGCTTTCGACAGGGGCTCTACAATGAGCAGTTCTTC. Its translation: CASSFRQGLYNEQFF.

The CDR3: CASSPSGMSSYEQYF. CDR3 in DNA: TGTGCCAGCAGCCCTAGCGGGATGAGCTCCTACGAGCAGTACTTC. This chain uses TRBV7-8 with TRBJ2-7; 9 bases map to TRBD2. Trimming cost V 5 bases and J 0 bases; bases outside gene matches: 5. The CDR3 covers 15 residues. CDR1 and CDR2 from the germline V gene are SGHVS and FQNEAQ.